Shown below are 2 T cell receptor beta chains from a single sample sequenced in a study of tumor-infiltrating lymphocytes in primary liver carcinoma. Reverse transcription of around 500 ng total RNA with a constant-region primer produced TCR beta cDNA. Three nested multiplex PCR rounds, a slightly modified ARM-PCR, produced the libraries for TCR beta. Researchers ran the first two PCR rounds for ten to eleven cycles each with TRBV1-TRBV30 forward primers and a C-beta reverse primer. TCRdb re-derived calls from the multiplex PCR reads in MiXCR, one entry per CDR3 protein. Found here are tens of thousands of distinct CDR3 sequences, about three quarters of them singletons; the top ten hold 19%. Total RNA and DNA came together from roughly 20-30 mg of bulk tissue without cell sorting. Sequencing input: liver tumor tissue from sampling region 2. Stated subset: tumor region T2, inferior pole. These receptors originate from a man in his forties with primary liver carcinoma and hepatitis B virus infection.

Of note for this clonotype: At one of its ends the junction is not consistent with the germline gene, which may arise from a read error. The DNA for the CDR3 is TGTGCAAGCAGCTTGTCGGGGCTCGACAATGAACAGTTCTTC. Translation: CASSLSGLDNEQFF. This chain links TRBV11-2 with TRBJ2-1, with D perhaps matching TRBD1 or TRBD2 (5 bases each). The germline V gene encodes CDR1 SGHAT and CDR2 FQNNGV. CDR3 length equals 14 residues.

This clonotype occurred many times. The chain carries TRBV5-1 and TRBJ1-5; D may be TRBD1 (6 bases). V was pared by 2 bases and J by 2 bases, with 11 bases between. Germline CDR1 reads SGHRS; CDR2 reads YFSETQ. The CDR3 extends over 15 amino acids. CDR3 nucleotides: TGCGCCAGCAGCTTCGGGGGCGAAGGCAATCAGCCCCAGCATTTT. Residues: CASSFGGEGNQPQHF.